This entry describes one T cell receptor (beta chain). The CDR3 sequence is 15 residues long. Trimming cost V 7 bases and J 3 bases; bases outside gene matches: 9. From germline, CDR1 is LNHDA and CDR2 SQIVND (reference sequence). As originally analysed: Counts of nucleated cells, estimated from reference gene primer amplification, were obtained. The repertoire was sequenced with immunoSEQ multiplex PCR; TCRdb's copy has only in-frame clones and lacks some. V and J calls and clone size are copied from that table; D and trimming were computed from the DNA. The sample includes approximately 240,000 clones, 88% seen only once; the top ten take 2.1%. These data originate in a study of blood T cell repertoires in COVID-19. For the study at large: COVID-19 samples collected from the United States, Italy and Spain covered acute and convalescent phases. Sample material is recorded as cDNA or gDNA derived from T cells, B-cell-depleted T cells, or PBMCs.

This chain connects TRBV19 to TRBJ1-5; 7 bases match TRBD1. The specimen was peripheral blood. The receptor was isolated from a woman aged 40 to 55 who had recovered from COVID-19. The CDR3: CASTPPGQANQPQHF. The CDR3 DNA follows: TGTGCCAGTACCCCCCCCGGACAGGCCAATCAGCCCCAGCATTTT.